This TCR beta chain originates from a study of blood T cell repertoires in COVID-19. Study background: T cells, B-cell-depleted T cells, or PBMCs supplied cDNA or gDNA.

The V end lost 0 bases, the J end lost 1 base, and 14 bases lay between the germline ends. Germline CDR1 and CDR2: SNHLY and FYNNEI. The CDR3 is 17 residues long. Study processing details: Amplification of reference gene primers was used by the study to estimate nucleated cell counts. Measured with immunoSEQ multiplex PCR; TCRdb has only the in-frame clones, and not every one. V, J and clone size reflect that table, while D and trimming were determined from the DNA. The sample shows 85,000 to 120,000 clones, 76% of them seen only once. The chain recombines TRBV2 with TRBJ2-3; a weak D match, TRBD2 (5 bases). The sequencing input was peripheral blood. The clonotype originates from a man aged 80 or over with COVID-19, enrolled during active disease. CDR3 amino acids: CASSEASAPGGTDTQYF. The CDR3 DNA reads TGTGCCAGCAGTGAAGCCAGCGCCCCCGGGGGCACAGATACGCAGTATTTT. The full variable domain, its missing parts supplied by reference TRBV2 and TRBJ2-3, is EPEVTQTPSHQVTQMGQEVILRCVPISNHLYFYWYRQILGQKVEFLVSFYNNEISEKSEIFDDQFSVERPDGSNFTLKIRSTKLEDSAMYFCASSEASAPGGTDTQYFGPGTRLTVL.